Listed here is a single TCR beta chain. Antigen unknown. The sample comes from a study of cytomegalovirus exposure and HLA in healthy donors. Study at large: Samples from HLA-typed donors yielded about 86 million unique TCRs in an early data release.

Findings and limits, study-wide: The authors listed 150 to 200 TCR beta chains as cytomegalovirus-associated. Reports showed the classifier diagnosing cytomegalovirus status with high specificity and sensitivity.

Primers included in the PCR were 60 Vbeta and 13 Jbeta primers. Assay used: immunoSEQ multiplex PCR; TCRdb lists only in-frame clones, some missing. This sample has more than 90,000 clones; 76% occur once, and the top ten carry about 2%. The CDR3 length is 13 residues. The germline V gene has CDR1 SQVTM and CDR2 ANQGSEA. V gave up 3 bases and J gave up 0 bases, with 8 bases separating them. Nominally healthy donors provided the samples, though records likely missed some immune exposures. Sequencing used PBMCs. This chain joins TRBV29-1 and TRBJ1-2; unclear D gene. The TCR originated in a man in his forties in good health and CMV-seronegative. The CDR3 is CSVEGSSNYGYTF. For the CDR3, the DNA is TGCAGCGTTGAGGGGAGCTCTAACTATGGCTACACCTTC.